The sequence of this TCR beta chain was determined in a study of T cells after yellow fever vaccination. Study conclusions and caveats: Most clones from primary vaccination were detected again post-booster (about 96% CD4, approximately 90% CD8). When the response was secondary, it was weaker but reached its peak faster, day 5 versus 15.

By 5'RACE template switching, TCR cDNA was produced, with a universal primer site and UMIs added in the process. TCRdb re-derived calls from the 5' RACE reads in MiXCR, one entry per CDR3 protein. The profile shows about 340,000 distinct CDR3 sequences, 8.7% of them singletons. This clonotype occurred a few times. Its antigen is still unknown. The TCR comes from a young man who received the YFV17D yellow fever vaccine. The starting material was PBMCs, obtained on the day of the first yellow fever vaccination.

The CDR3 loop is CSARVPVSGTEAFF. Written as DNA, the CDR3 is TGCAGTGCTAGAGTCCCGGTGTCGGGCACTGAAGCTTTCTTT. The gene calls are TRBV20-1 and TRBJ1-1; no definite D call. V was clipped by 1 base and J by 4 bases, with 13 bases between them. The germline V gene has CDR1 DFQATT and CDR2 SNEGSKA (reference sequence). The CDR3 consists of 14 residues.